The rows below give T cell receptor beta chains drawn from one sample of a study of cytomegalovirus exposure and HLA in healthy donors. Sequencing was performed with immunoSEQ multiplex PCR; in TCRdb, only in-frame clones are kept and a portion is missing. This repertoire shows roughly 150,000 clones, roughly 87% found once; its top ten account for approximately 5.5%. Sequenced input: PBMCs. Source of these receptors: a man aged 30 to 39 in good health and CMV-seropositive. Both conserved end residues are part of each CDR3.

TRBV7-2,CASSARTSGKFF
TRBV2,CASRVREQYF
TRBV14,CASRGRGTEAFF
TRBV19,CASKGQRFAGELFF
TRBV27,CASSFRQNYEQYF
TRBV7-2,CASSPGGTVSNQPQHF
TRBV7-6,CASSFAGEGYEQYF
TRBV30,CAWRGGTGTGELFF
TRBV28,CASSGLAGGPKGTDTQYF
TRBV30,CAWSPGGLRGQPQHF
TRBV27,CASSFSSGGPNTGELFF
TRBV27,CASKPLGAVNTDTQYF
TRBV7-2,CASSWGHANTEAFF
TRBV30,CASSGSTGYGYTF
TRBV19,CASSSQKTGTSFHQPQHF
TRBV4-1,CASSEGLAGANEQFF
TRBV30,CAWERRNEQFF
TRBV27,CATGGTLQGGQYF
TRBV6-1,CASSLTGTATYEQYF
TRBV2,CASRGGGLYNEKLFF
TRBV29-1,CSVVSGQQETQYF
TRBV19,CASSIGRSGPGQNQPQHF
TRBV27,CASSLQGLWTEAFF
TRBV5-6,CASSLGGLQETQYF
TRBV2,CASRAGQGATLKEFF
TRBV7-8,CASSSRRGDTEAFF
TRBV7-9,CASSYEQGRTEAFF
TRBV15,CATSRKGGPTYEQYF
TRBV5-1,CASSLMASQGGAETQYF
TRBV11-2,CASSAGNYNSPLHF
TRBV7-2,CASSSSGRAGNEQFF
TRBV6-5,CASSTLQGYEQYF
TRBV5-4,CASSFSGSRKTDTQYF
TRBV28,CASTPGGGGYGYTF
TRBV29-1,CSVEDRRTGNTGELFF
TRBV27,CASSADERYEQYF
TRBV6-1,CASRPGQGITGELFF
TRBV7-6,CASSSETGRDQETQYF
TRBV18,CASSRDPGTGGGYTF
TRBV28,CASSAWTGVGQPQHF
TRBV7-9,CASSFGTGDSYEQYF